This entry lists 10 T cell receptor beta chains sequenced from one sample in a study of T cells in localized non-small cell lung cancer. Profiling relied on immunoSEQ multiplex PCR, and the TCRdb table lists in-frame clones only, not all of them. Of tens of thousands of clones in the sample, roughly 78% were seen once. This specimen consisted of peripheral blood, obtained before any cancer treatment. The receptors stem from a male donor aged 60 or older with stage II squamous cell lung carcinoma.

The chain uses TRBV9 and TRBJ2-7, with D possibly being TRBD2 (6 bases). The CDR3 extends over 15 amino acids. V gave up 0 bases and J gave up 6 bases, with 16 bases separating them. Germline V CDR1 and CDR2: SGDLS, YYNGEE. The CDR3 DNA reads as TGTGCCAGCAGCGTAGATGTACGGGAGAACGGCGAGCAGTACTTC. Translation: CASSVDVRENGEQYF.

The genes are TRBV5-1 and TRBJ1-4; 9 bases fit TRBD1. V shed 4 bases and J 8 bases; nucleotides not matched to a gene: 9. The CDR3 is 15 amino acids. Germline CDR1 SGHRS, CDR2 YFSETQ. Here the CDR3 reads CASSETGTGSEKLFF. In nucleotides, the CDR3 is TGCGCCAGCAGCGAAACCGGGACAGGGTCGGAAAAACTGTTTTTT.

The chain combines TRBV10-2 with TRBJ1-1, with D perhaps TRBD1 (5 bases). From germline, CDR1 is WSHSY and CDR2 SAAADI. Trimming shortened V by 2 bases and J by 2 bases, and 12 bases separated the two germline ends. The CDR3 has 15 amino acids. The chain's CDR3 is CASSENGALNTEAFF. The CDR3 nucleotides read TGCGCCAGCAGTGAGAACGGGGCATTAAACACTGAAGCTTTCTTT.

The rearrangement uses TRBV5-1 and TRBJ1-2, with 8 bases fitting TRBD1. The CDR3 totals 13 residues. The germline V gene has CDR1 SGHRS and CDR2 YFSETQ. Losses at the gene ends were 4 bases for V and 6 bases for J; bases not matched to a gene: 5. The CDR3 bases are TGCGCCAGCAGCGTCAGGGGGCTTCATGGCTACACCTTC. This encodes CASSVRGLHGYTF. Complete variable domain (other parts from reference TRBV5-1 and TRBJ1-2): KAGVTQTPRYLIKTRGQQVTLSCSPISGHRSVSWYQQTPGQGLQFLFEYFSETQRNKGNFPGRFSGRQFSNSRSEMNVSTLELGDSALYLCASSVRGLHGYTFGSGTRLTVV.

V usage is TRBV9 and J usage is TRBJ1-4, with a possible D match to TRBD1 (6 bases). From germline, CDR1 is SGDLS and CDR2 YYNGEE. The germline V and J ends were trimmed by 0 bases and 4 bases, with 7 bases remaining between them. The CDR3 contains 14 residues. In DNA form, the CDR3 reads TGTGCCAGCAGCGTAGGACAGGATAATGAAAAACTGTTTTTT. Translation: CASSVGQDNEKLFF.

The gene calls are TRBV7-8 and TRBJ1-3, with 10 bases lining up with TRBD1. The CDR3 has 17 residues. J lost 1 base, V lost 5 bases, and 8 bases had no gene match. From germline, CDR1 is SGHVS and CDR2 FQNEAQ. CDR3 nucleotide sequence: TGTGCCAGCAGCCGGGACAGGGGTATTTTGTCTGGAAACACCATATATTTT. Its translation: CASSRDRGILSGNTIYF.

The chain links TRBV19 to TRBJ2-7, with 12 bases that match TRBD1. V gave up 6 bases and J gave up 7 bases; unmatched junction bases: 10. Germline assignment: CDR1 LNHDA and CDR2 SQIVND (reference sequence). This CDR3 has 15 residues. In nucleotides, the CDR3 is TGTGCCAGTAGCGGGCCGGGACAGGGGGCGTGGGAGCAGTACTTC. Amino acid sequence: CASSGPGQGAWEQYF.

This rearrangement joins TRBV6-5 to TRBJ1-1; no reliable D call. In germline, CDR1 is MNHEY, CDR2 SVGAGI. V lost 4 bases to trimming and J lost 1 base, with 10 bases between them. CDR3 length: 14 amino acids. CDR3 in DNA: TGTGCCAGCAGTTCCCCCGGGCAGAACACTGAAGCTTTCTTT. Its translation is CASSSPGQNTEAFF.

The rearrangement links TRBV5-4 to TRBJ2-1; no clear D. Per germline, CDR1 SGHNT and CDR2 YYREEE (reference sequence). The V and J ends lost 3 bases and 5 bases respectively, with 15 bases between them. This CDR3 has 15 amino acids. The CDR3 DNA reads as TGTGCCAGCAGCTCCTTAGGCTCTGCCCACAATGAGCAGTTCTTC. Its translation: CASSSLGSAHNEQFF. Based on the CDR3 plus reference TRBV5-4 and TRBJ2-1, the full variable domain is ETGVTQSPTHLIKTRGQQVTLRCSSQSGHNTVSWYQQALGQGPQFIFQYYREEENGRGNFPPRFSGLQFPNYSSELNVNALELDDSALYLCASSSLGSAHNEQFFGPGTRLTVL.

This clone was picked up a small number of times. V is TRBV6-5 and J is TRBJ2-3; no clear D. Trimming removed 6 bases at V and 3 bases at J, with 16 bases between. Germline CDR1 and CDR2: MNHEY and SVGAGI. This CDR3 comprises 15 residues. The CDR3 loop reads CASRERASGTDTQYF. The CDR3 DNA reads as TGTGCCAGCAGGGAACGGGCGAGTGGGACAGATACGCAGTATTTT.